One sample yielded the 21 T cell receptor beta chains listed below, sequenced in a study of technical replicates of blood from a few donors. Sequencing was performed with immunoSEQ multiplex PCR; in TCRdb, only in-frame clones are kept and a portion is missing. The sample shows 84,000 or so clones, roughly 93% of them seen only once. The specimen was T cells isolated from PBMCs. The receptors derive from a human donor in good health.

The chain employs TRBV6-5 and TRBJ1-5, with 9 bases matching TRBD1. The V and J ends lost 5 bases and 7 bases, in that order; junction bases with no gene match: 6. CDR1 is MNHEY, CDR2 SVGAGI, per germline. This CDR3 has 14 residues. The CDR3 loop reads CASSGGQGMQPQHF. CDR3 DNA: TGTGCCAGCAGTGGGGGACAGGGAATGCAGCCCCAGCATTTT.

CDR3 nucleotides: TGCAGCGTTGAAGACAGGGGTAGGAGTCAGCCCCAGCATTTT. Protein product: CSVEDRGRSQPQHF. The V call is TRBV29-1, the J call TRBJ1-5, with D possibly TRBD1 on 6 matching bases. Germline V gene data show CDR1 as SQVTM and CDR2 as ANQGSEA. V gave up 0 bases and J gave up 6 bases, with 12 bases separating them. This CDR3 is built from 14 residues.

The chain combines TRBV5-1 with TRBJ2-6, with TRBD1 matching over 9 bases. Trimming removed 4 bases from V and 5 bases from J; junction bases left unmatched: 10. Germline CDR1 SGHRS, CDR2 YFSETQ. The CDR3 covers 17 residues. As DNA, the CDR3 is TGCGCCAGCAGCCTGGACAGGGGCCGCCCGAGGGCCAACGTCCTGACTTTC. Amino acids: CASSLDRGRPRANVLTF.

CDR3 amino acids: CAISELPLLGYTF. The CDR3, as DNA: TGTGCCATCAGTGAGTTACCGTTACTCGGCTACACCTTC. This sequence joins TRBV10-3 and TRBJ1-2; D is uncertain. V lost 1 base to trimming and J lost 8 bases, with 11 bases between them. CDR3 size: 13 residues. Germline V gene data show CDR1 as ENHRY and CDR2 as SYGVKD.

About this clone itself: The junction does not match germline at one end; this may be a read error. This chain's CDR3 is CASSAPPQGLQEAQYF. The DNA of the CDR3 is TGTGCCAGCAGCGCCCCTCCTCAGGGGCTACAAGAGGCCCAGTACTTC. V usage is TRBV9 and J usage is TRBJ2-5, with TRBD1 as a possible D gene (6 bases). The CDR3 has 16 amino acids. CDR1 is SGDLS and CDR2 is YYNGEE in the germline V gene.

The rearrangement joins TRBV5-1 to TRBJ2-3; TRBD1 aligns across 9 bases. The CDR3 is 14 amino acids. The V and J ends lost 4 bases and 4 bases, in that order; junction bases with no gene match: 4. Germline V gene data show CDR1 as SGHRS and CDR2 as YFSETQ. The CDR3 nucleotides read TGCGCCAGCAGCATGGGACAGGGAGCAGATACGCAGTATTTT. Residues: CASSMGQGADTQYF.

The CDR3 here is CASSHPTGQSYGYTF. The CDR3 DNA reads as TGCGCCAGCAGCCACCCAACCGGACAGTCCTATGGCTACACCTTC. The V call is TRBV4-1, the J call TRBJ1-2; maybe TRBD1 (6 bases). The V end was cut by 3 bases, the J end by 4 bases, with 15 bases between. Germline V gene sequence: CDR1 MGHRA, CDR2 YSYEKL. The CDR3 has 15 residues.

The chain combines TRBV6-1 with TRBJ1-1; D is possibly TRBD1 (5 bases). From germline, CDR1 is MNHNS and CDR2 SASEGT. The V and J ends lost 2 bases and 0 bases respectively, with 10 bases between them. The CDR3 runs to 15 residues. The CDR3 reads CASSEPQGMNTEAFF. The CDR3 coding sequence is TGTGCCAGCAGTGAACCGCAGGGTATGAACACTGAAGCTTTCTTT.

The chain recombines TRBV28 with TRBJ1-2; D call uncertain. This CDR3 comprises 17 residues. Germline CDR1 reads MDHEN; CDR2 reads SYDVKM. The germline V and J ends were trimmed by 2 bases and 4 bases, with 20 bases remaining between them. The DNA for the CDR3 is TGTGCCAGCAGTTTACCCCCTCAGCTAGCCTTGATCTATGGCTACACCTTC. Translated: CASSLPPQLALIYGYTF.

CDR3: CASSLAGGQNEQYF. CDR3 in DNA: TGTGCCAGTAGTCTAGCGGGAGGGCAAAACGAGCAGTACTTC. The chain carries TRBV19 and TRBJ2-7; 12 nucleotides match TRBD2. The CDR3 runs 14 residues. Germline-derived CDR1 and CDR2 are LNHDA and SQIVND (reference sequence). The V gene end was trimmed by 5 bases and the J gene end by 5 bases; junction bases not matched to a gene: 4.

The chain carries TRBV9 and TRBJ1-2; no clear D gene. The CDR3 spans 14 residues. Germline CDR1 reads SGDLS; CDR2 reads YYNGEE. Trimming pared 1 base from V and 8 bases from J, leaving 15 bases between. The CDR3 DNA follows: TGTGCCAGCAGCGTACTCACCGCGAACCGCGGCTACACCTTC. This encodes CASSVLTANRGYTF. The full variable domain, in which reference TRBV9 and TRBJ1-2 provide the parts outside the CDR3, is DSGVTQTPKHLITATGQRVTLRCSPRSGDLSVYWYQQSLDQGLQFLIQYYNGEERAKGNILERFSAQQFPDLHSELNLSSLELGDSALYFCASSVLTANRGYTFGSGTRLTVV.

J is TRBJ1-2 and V is TRBV5-6; D unresolved. Trimming removed 7 bases at V and 2 bases at J, with 9 bases between. Germline CDR1 and CDR2: SGHDT and YYEEEE. The CDR3 is 12 amino acids. CDR3 sequence: CASRGGNYGYTF. CDR3 bases: TGTGCCAGCCGAGGAGGGAACTATGGCTACACCTTC.

V and J are TRBV2 and TRBJ1-2, with 10 bases aligning to TRBD1. The CDR3 runs 16 residues. The ends lost 6 bases at V and 4 bases at J; junction bases unmatched: 11. CDR1 and CDR2 from the germline V gene are SNHLY and FYNNEI. The CDR3 region is CASRAEGTGDLYGYTF. The CDR3 DNA reads as TGTGCCAGCAGAGCGGAGGGGACAGGGGACCTCTATGGCTACACCTTC. Full variable domain (outside the CDR3, taken from reference TRBV2 and TRBJ1-2): EPEVTQTPSHQVTQMGQEVILRCVPISNHLYFYWYRQILGQKVEFLVSFYNNEISEKSEIFDDQFSVERPDGSNFTLKIRSTKLEDSAMYFCASRAEGTGDLYGYTFGSGTRLTVV.

The J gene is TRBJ2-1, the V gene TRBV6-5; the match to TRBD2 covers 14 bases. Germline values: CDR1 MNHEY, CDR2 SVGAGI. The CDR3 runs 15 residues. V lost 10 bases, J lost 8 bases, and 10 bases stayed unmatched. The CDR3 nucleotides are TGTGCCACCCAGACTAGCGGGAGGGCCGGGGATGAGCAGTTCTTC. Its protein product is CATQTSGRAGDEQFF.

The CDR3 DNA is TGTGCCAGCTCGGGGGAAGACAGACGTGGTTTCGGGAATGAAAAACTGTTTTTT. It translates to CASSGEDRRGFGNEKLFF. The chain has TRBV7-8 and TRBJ1-4; D may be TRBD1 (5 bases). With 8 bases removed from V and 5 bases from J, the gap between germline ends came to 27 bases. Germline CDR1 reads SGHVS; CDR2 reads FQNEAQ. The CDR3 extends over 18 amino acids.

This chain joins TRBV5-1 and TRBJ2-1, with TRBD1 as a possible D gene (6 bases). Trimming removed 5 bases from V and 8 bases from J, with 17 bases in between. The germline V gene encodes CDR1 SGHRS and CDR2 YFSETQ. This CDR3 is built from 14 residues. CDR3 amino acids: CASSFGQTSDEQFF. CDR3 sequence (DNA): TGCGCCAGCAGTTTTGGACAGACGTCGGATGAGCAGTTCTTC.

The V gene is TRBV5-1, the J gene TRBJ2-1; D not certain. The germline V and J ends were trimmed by 0 bases and 5 bases, with 9 bases remaining between them. The germline V gene has CDR1 SGHRS and CDR2 YFSETQ. The CDR3 runs 14 residues. CDR3 sequence reads: CASSLAWADNEQFF. As DNA, the CDR3 is TGCGCCAGCAGCTTGGCCTGGGCAGACAATGAGCAGTTCTTC.

This clone was counted once. This chain uses TRBV30 with TRBJ1-4; no firm D call. The ends were cut back, 2 bases at V and 3 bases at J, with 7 bases in the middle. Germline values: CDR1 GTSNPN, CDR2 SVGIG (reference sequence). The CDR3 totals 13 residues. This CDR3 is CAWSFGPNEKLFF. Here the CDR3 DNA reads TGTGCCTGGAGTTTTGGGCCTAATGAAAAACTGTTTTTT.

The chain has TRBV6-1 and TRBJ1-1; D gene ambiguous. Germline V gene lookup returns CDR1 MNHNS and CDR2 SASEGT. V was trimmed by 1 base and J by 5 bases, leaving 8 bases between them. The CDR3 contains 13 residues. The CDR3 DNA sequence: TGTGCCAGCAGTGAAGGGTTAGCGACTGAAGCTTTCTTT. This codes for CASSEGLATEAFF.

V is TRBV19 and J is TRBJ2-1; 7 nucleotides line up with TRBD2. CDR1 is LNHDA and CDR2 is SQIVND in the germline V gene (reference sequence). The V and J ends lost 4 bases and 0 bases, in that order; junction bases with no gene match: 6. The CDR3 contains 16 residues. In nucleotides, the CDR3 is TGTGCCAGTAGTACAAGGACTAGTCACTCCTACAATGAGCAGTTCTTC. The encoded protein is CASSTRTSHSYNEQFF.

This chain links TRBV6-5 with TRBJ2-3; 7 bases are shared with TRBD2. The CDR3 has 14 residues. Unmatched junction bases numbered 6, after V lost 7 bases and J lost 2 bases. Germline lookup yields CDR1 MNHEY and CDR2 SVGAGI. CDR3 residues: CASKAGEYTDTQYF. The CDR3 DNA reads as TGTGCCAGCAAGGCGGGGGAGTACACAGATACGCAGTATTTT.